What follows is one T cell receptor (beta chain) and its context. Profiled with immunoSEQ multiplex PCR; TCRdb holds only in-frame clones, not every one. The sample yields more than 95,000 clones, just over 85% seen once. These data are taken from a study of blood T cell repertoires in COVID-19. The overall study: Samples taken during acute and convalescent COVID-19 were collected in the United States, Italy and Spain. In each case, the material was cDNA or gDNA derived from T cells, B-cell-depleted T cells, or PBMCs.

CDR3 length: 14 residues. V was clipped by 1 base and J by 6 bases, with 9 bases between them. CDR1 and CDR2 from the germline V gene are LGHNA and YSLEER. The clonotype comes from a human donor in a cohort sampled during active COVID-19. The chain carries TRBV4-3 and TRBJ2-2; perhaps TRBD1 as D (5 bases). The specimen sequenced was peripheral blood. The CDR3: CASSQASGSGELFF. The CDR3, as DNA: TGCGCCAGCAGCCAAGCATCAGGGTCCGGGGAGCTGTTTTTT.